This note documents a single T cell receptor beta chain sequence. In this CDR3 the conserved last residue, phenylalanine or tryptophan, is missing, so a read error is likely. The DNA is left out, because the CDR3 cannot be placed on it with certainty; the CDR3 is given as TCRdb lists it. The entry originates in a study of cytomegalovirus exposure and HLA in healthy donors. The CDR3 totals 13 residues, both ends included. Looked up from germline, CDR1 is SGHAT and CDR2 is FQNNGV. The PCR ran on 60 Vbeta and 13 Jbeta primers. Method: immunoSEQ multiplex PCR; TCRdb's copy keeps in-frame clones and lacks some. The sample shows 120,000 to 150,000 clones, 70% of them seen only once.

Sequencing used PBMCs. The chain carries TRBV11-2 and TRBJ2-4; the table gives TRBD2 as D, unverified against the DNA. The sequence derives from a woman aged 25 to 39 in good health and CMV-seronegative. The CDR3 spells CASSQLPGGPTLV.